What follows are 5 T cell receptor beta chains derived from one specimen sequenced in a study of T cells expressing NK-cell markers. From the 5' RACE reads, TCRdb lists one entry per CDR3 protein and no DNA. Found here are roughly 430,000 distinct CDR3 sequences; the top ten clones hold roughly 7.2%. The material sequenced was blood T cells: a sorted CD56 or NKG2C T cell subset, CD4+ or CD8+ T cells, or bulk PBMC T cells (not recorded which). Every receptor here comes from a woman between 18 and 70 years old in good health.

J is TRBJ1-5 and V is TRBV6-1. Germline CDR1 reads MNHNS; CDR2 reads SASEGT. The CDR3 has 15 residues. Here the CDR3 reads CASSGTAESNQPQHF.

The chain employs TRBV4-2 and TRBJ1-1. The CDR3 has 14 residues. The germline V gene has CDR1 LGHNA and CDR2 YNFKEQ. The CDR3 spells CASSQDGGEAEAFF.

The rearrangement joins TRBV7-9 to TRBJ2-5; TCRdb's D call, TRBD1, is unchecked because there is no DNA. This CDR3 has 14 amino acids. Germline CDR1 reads SEHNR; CDR2 reads FQNEAQ (reference sequence). The CDR3 protein is CASSQGYHQETQYF.

V is TRBV14 and J is TRBJ2-2; TCRdb picks TRBD2, but there is no DNA to check that call. Germline values: CDR1 SGHDN, CDR2 FVKESK. The CDR3 runs 16 residues. CDR3 sequence reads: CASSPPRAGLFGELFF.

The V and J genes are TRBV27 and TRBJ2-7; TCRdb's D gene call, TRBD1, goes unchecked for lack of DNA. The germline gives CDR1 MNHEY, CDR2 SMNVEV (reference sequence). CDR3 length equals 13 residues. The CDR3 spells CASSGGASYEQYF.